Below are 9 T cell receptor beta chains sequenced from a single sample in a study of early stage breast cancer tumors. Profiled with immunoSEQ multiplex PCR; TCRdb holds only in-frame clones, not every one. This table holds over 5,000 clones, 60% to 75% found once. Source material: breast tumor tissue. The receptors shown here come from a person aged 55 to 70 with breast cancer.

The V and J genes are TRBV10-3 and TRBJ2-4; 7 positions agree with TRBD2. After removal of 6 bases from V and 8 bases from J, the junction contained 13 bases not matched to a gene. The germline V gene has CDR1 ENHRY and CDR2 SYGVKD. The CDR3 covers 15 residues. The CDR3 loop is CAISDDTGGIDIQYF. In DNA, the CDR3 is TGTGCCATCAGCGATGACACGGGAGGAATTGACATTCAGTACTTC.

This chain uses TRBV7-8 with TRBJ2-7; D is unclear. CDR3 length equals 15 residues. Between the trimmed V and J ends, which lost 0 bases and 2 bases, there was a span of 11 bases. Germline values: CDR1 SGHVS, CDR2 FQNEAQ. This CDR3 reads CASSLAGVRAYEQYF. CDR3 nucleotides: TGTGCCAGCAGCTTAGCTGGAGTAAGGGCCTACGAGCAGTACTTC.

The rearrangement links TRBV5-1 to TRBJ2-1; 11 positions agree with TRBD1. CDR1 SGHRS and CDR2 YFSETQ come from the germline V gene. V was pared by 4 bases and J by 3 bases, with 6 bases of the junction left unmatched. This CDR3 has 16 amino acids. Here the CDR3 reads CASSRTGTGGYNEQFF. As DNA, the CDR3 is TGCGCCAGCAGCAGAACCGGGACAGGGGGCTACAATGAGCAGTTCTTC.

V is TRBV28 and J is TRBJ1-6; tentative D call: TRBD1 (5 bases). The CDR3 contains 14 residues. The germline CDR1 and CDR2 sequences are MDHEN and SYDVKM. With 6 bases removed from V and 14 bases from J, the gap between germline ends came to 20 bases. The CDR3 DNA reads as TGTGCCAGCAGGCTACCGGGGCCTTCGAATACCCTCCACTTT. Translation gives CASRLPGPSNTLHF.

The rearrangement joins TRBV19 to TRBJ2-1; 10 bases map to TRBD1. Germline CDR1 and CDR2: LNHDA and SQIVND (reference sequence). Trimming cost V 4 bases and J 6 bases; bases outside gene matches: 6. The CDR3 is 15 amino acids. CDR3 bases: TGTGCCAGTAGTACACCGGGACAGGGGCTCAATGAGCAGTTCTTC. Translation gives CASSTPGQGLNEQFF.

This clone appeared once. The CDR3 loop is CASSLRQGGAGELFF. The CDR3 DNA is TGTGCCAGCAGCTTACGACAGGGAGGTGCCGGGGAGCTGTTTTTT. V is TRBV5-5 and J is TRBJ2-2; a weak D match, TRBD1 (7 bases). The CDR3 is 15 amino acids. Germline-derived CDR1 and CDR2 are SGHKS and YYEKEE (reference sequence). V lost 2 bases to trimming and J lost 6 bases, with 14 bases between them. The entire variable domain, with the rest obtained from reference TRBV5-5 and TRBJ2-2, is as follows: DAGVTQSPTHLIKTRGQQVTLRCSPISGHKSVSWYQQVLGQGPQFIFQYYEKEERGRGNFPDRFSARQFPNYSSELNVNALLLGDSALYLCASSLRQGGAGELFFGEGSRLTVL.

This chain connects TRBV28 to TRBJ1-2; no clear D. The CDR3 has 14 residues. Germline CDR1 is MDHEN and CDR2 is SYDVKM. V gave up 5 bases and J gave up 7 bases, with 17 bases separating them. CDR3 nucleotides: TGTGCCAGCAGTCCCATCCTGGGTACTGTTGGCTACACCTTC. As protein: CASSPILGTVGYTF.

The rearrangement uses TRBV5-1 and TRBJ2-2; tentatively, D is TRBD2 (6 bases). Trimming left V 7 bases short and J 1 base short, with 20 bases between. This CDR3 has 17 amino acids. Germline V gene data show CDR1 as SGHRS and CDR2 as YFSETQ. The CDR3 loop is CASCLLEGSGNTGELFF. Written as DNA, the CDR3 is TGCGCCAGCTGCCTCCTAGAGGGTAGCGGGAACACCGGGGAGCTGTTTTTT.

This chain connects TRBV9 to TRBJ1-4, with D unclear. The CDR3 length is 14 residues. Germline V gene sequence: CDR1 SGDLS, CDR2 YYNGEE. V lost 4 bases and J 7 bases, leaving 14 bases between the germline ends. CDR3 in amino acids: CASSPGGTIEKLFF. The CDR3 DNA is TGTGCCAGCAGCCCGGGCGGCACCATTGAAAAACTGTTTTTT.